These 32 T cell receptor beta chains came from one sample sequenced in a study of regulatory T cells in long-lasting Graves disease (dated by TCRdb to the early 2020s). The method behind the library was multiplex PCR. The sequencing machine was an Illumina HiSeq 4000. CDR3 regions were amplified by Arm-PCR with iRepertoire HTBI primers to construct TCR beta libraries. The public reads were quality trimmed at Q25 with fastp and then assembled into clones with MiXCR by TCRdb, keeping productive beta chains. Rows are combined by CDR3 protein, so each entry shows the most common genes and DNA. Across this sample there are 350,000 to 500,000 distinct CDR3 sequences, with around 20% seen only once. 14% of the sample belongs to the ten largest clones. The label giving this sample's time point can be read as: persistent/refractory GD, antithyroid drugs over 5 years with positive TRAb. RNA was extracted from PBMCs in TRIzol for both TCR sequencing and RNA sequencing.

Sequencing was performed on peripheral blood mononuclear cells (PBMCs), taken when the disease was refractory, from a patient treated with antithyroid drugs. The receptors were sampled from a female donor with Graves disease.

In this sample, this clonotype turned up many times. The V call is TRBV6-1, the J call TRBJ1-1; D is undetermined. The CDR3 runs 12 residues. Germline lookup yields CDR1 MNHNS and CDR2 SASEGT. The germline V and J ends were trimmed by 6 bases and 7 bases, with 12 bases remaining between them. The CDR3 DNA is TGTGCCAGCAGCCCAGTGGGTTTTGAAGCTTTCTTT. Translated: CASSPVGFEAFF.

This chain connects TRBV5-6 to TRBJ2-2; 7 bases fit TRBD2. Trimming removed 3 bases from V and 2 bases from J; junction bases left unmatched: 7. Looked up from germline, CDR1 is SGHDT and CDR2 is YYEEEE. The CDR3 spans 16 residues. CDR3 sequence reads: CASSWRGTSNTGELFF. CDR3 nucleotides: TGTGCCAGCAGCTGGCGGGGGACTTCTAACACCGGGGAGCTGTTTTTT.

This chain joins TRBV7-9 and TRBJ1-1, with 7 positions matching TRBD1. The CDR3 sequence is 16 residues long. The V segment lost 0 bases and the J segment 2 bases; nucleotides outside the gene matches: 6. CDR1 and CDR2 from the germline V gene are SEHNR and FQNEAQ (reference sequence). CDR3 amino acids: CASSLAVGQPNTEAFF. The CDR3 coding sequence is TGTGCCAGCAGCTTAGCTGTGGGACAGCCAAACACTGAAGCTTTCTTT.

This clonotype showed up many times. V is TRBV6-2 or TRBV6-3 and J is TRBJ2-7; 8 positions match TRBD1. The trim removed 9 bases at V and 6 bases at J, leaving 4 bases unmatched. CDR1 is MNHEY, CDR2 SVGEGT, per germline. The CDR3 length is 11 residues. For the CDR3, the DNA is TGTGCCAGTCAGGGGGCCGGCGAGCAGTACTTC. Translation: CASQGAGEQYF.

In its sample, this clonotype was seen many times. This chain uses TRBV3-1 with TRBJ2-2; D remains ambiguous. This CDR3 is built from 14 residues. Germline values: CDR1 LGHDT, CDR2 YNNKEL (reference sequence). Trimming shortened V by 1 base and J by 5 bases, and 8 bases separated the two germline ends. CDR3 bases: TGTGCCAGCAGCCAAGTCCTGAGAACCGGGGAGCTGTTTTTT. This codes for CASSQVLRTGELFF.

The chain uses TRBV7-3 and TRBJ2-2, with 7 bases lining up with TRBD1. This CDR3 is 15 amino acids long. V was clipped by 0 bases and J by 3 bases; unmatched bases: 1. The germline V gene has CDR1 SGHTA and CDR2 FQGTGA. The CDR3 bases are TGTGCCAGCAGCTTAACCGGACAGGACACCGGGGAGCTGTTTTTT. Its protein product is CASSLTGQDTGELFF.

The rearrangement links TRBV20-1 to TRBJ2-7; 7 nucleotides agree with TRBD2. CDR3 length: 15 amino acids. Germline-derived CDR1 and CDR2 are DFQATT and SNEGSKA (reference sequence). The V and J ends lost 3 bases and 7 bases, in that order; junction bases with no gene match: 15. CDR3 sequence (DNA): TGCAGTGCTAGTCCTGGAGGGGCGGGAGCCTTTGAGCAGTACTTC. It yields the protein CSASPGGAGAFEQYF.

This clonotype occurred many times. V is TRBV29-1 and J is TRBJ2-7; a possible D gene is TRBD2 (5 bases). V dropped 3 bases and J dropped 0 bases, with 12 bases sitting between them. Germline loops: CDR1 SQVTM, CDR2 ANQGSEA. The CDR3 runs 14 residues. CDR3 residues: CSVDPDGDSYEQYF. CDR3 sequence (DNA): TGCAGCGTTGACCCCGACGGGGACTCCTACGAGCAGTACTTC.

This clonotype was seen only a few times. The chain recombines TRBV12-5 with TRBJ2-5; D is possibly TRBD1 (6 bases). The V end was cut by 1 base, the J end by 5 bases, with 14 bases between. This CDR3 is built from 15 residues. Germline loops: CDR1 LGHNT, CDR2 FRNRAP. CDR3 in amino acids: CASGLESGQGETQYF. CDR3 in DNA: TGTGCTAGTGGTTTGGAATCCGGCCAGGGGGAGACCCAGTACTTC.

This clonotype was counted at least ten times. V usage is TRBV27 and J usage is TRBJ1-2; D call uncertain. Trimming stripped 6 bases from V and 4 bases from J, with 18 bases between. Germline V gene data show CDR1 as MNHEY and CDR2 as SMNVEV (reference sequence). The length of the CDR3 is 15 residues. DNA for the CDR3: TGTGCCAGCAGCCCGGGCGACCCGCGTTCCTATGGCTACACCTTC. It is translated as CASSPGDPRSYGYTF.

This clonotype appeared many times. V usage is TRBV6-1 and J usage is TRBJ1-5; D is possibly TRBD1 (6 bases). The CDR3 extends over 15 amino acids. The V end was cut by 2 bases, the J end by 3 bases, with 11 bases between. Germline CDR1 and CDR2: MNHNS and SASEGT. The CDR3 here is CASSELQGNNQPQHF. The CDR3 DNA follows: TGTGCCAGCAGTGAATTGCAGGGGAACAATCAGCCCCAGCATTTT.

The chain carries TRBV5-1 and TRBJ1-2; D might be TRBD1 (5 bases). Germline CDR1 SGHRS, CDR2 YFSETQ. CDR3 size: 14 residues. Trimming removed 0 bases at V and 4 bases at J, with 10 bases between. The CDR3 reads CASSLEGSSYGYTF. The CDR3 DNA reads as TGCGCCAGCAGCTTGGAGGGGAGTTCCTATGGCTACACCTTC.

This clonotype came up many times. The chain combines TRBV12-3 or TRBV12-4 with TRBJ1-5; D gene uncertain. This CDR3 has 12 residues. V dropped 1 base and J dropped 6 bases, with 4 bases sitting between them. The CDR3 sequence is CASSLVAQPQHF. CDR3 sequence (DNA): TGTGCCAGCAGTTTAGTCGCTCAGCCCCAGCATTTT.

This chain links TRBV18 with TRBJ1-5, with no clear D. V dropped 3 bases and J dropped 3 bases, with 6 bases sitting between them. The CDR3 runs to 13 residues. Germline CDR1 is KGHSH and CDR2 is LQKENI. The CDR3 loop reads CASSPSANQPQHF. CDR3 coding DNA: TGTGCCAGCTCACCGTCCGCCAATCAGCCCCAGCATTTT.

This clonotype occurred a few times. The gene calls are TRBV6-1 and TRBJ2-5; TRBD2 is a possible D gene (6 bases). The J call is uncertain, as TRBJ2-1 better fits the DNA end. Germline V lookup: CDR1 MNHNS, CDR2 SASEGT. The CDR3 spans 14 residues. The CDR3 DNA reads TGTGCCAGCAGGGATAGCGGAACCTACAATGAGCAGTTCTTC. It translates to CASRDSGTYNEQFF.

This clonotype was detected many times. The rearrangement uses TRBV28 and TRBJ1-6; a weak D match, TRBD1 (5 bases). The CDR3 consists of 12 residues. Per germline, CDR1 MDHEN and CDR2 SYDVKM. The germline V and J ends were trimmed by 3 bases and 13 bases, with 10 bases remaining between them. CDR3 loop: CASSFIGDPLHF. The DNA of the CDR3 is TGTGCCAGCAGTTTTATTGGGGACCCCCTCCACTTT. Looking up the rest from reference TRBV28 and TRBJ1-6 gives the full variable domain: DVKVTQSSRYLVKRTGEKVFLECVQDMDHENMFWYRQDPGLGLRLIYFSYDVKMKEKGDIPEGYSVSREKKERFSLILESASTNQTSMYLCASSFIGDPLHFGNGTRLTVT.

This clonotype was seen a handful of times. The V and J genes are TRBV7-8 and TRBJ2-3, with 7 bases lining up with TRBD2. Germline CDR1 SGHVS, CDR2 FQNEAQ. The J segment lost 5 bases and the V segment lost 5 bases, leaving 10 bases of the junction unmatched. This CDR3 spans 15 amino acids. The CDR3 DNA follows: TGTGCCAGCAGCCCCCCCGGGAGGTTGGGAGATACGCAGTATTTT. Translation gives CASSPPGRLGDTQYF. Supplemented by reference TRBV7-8 and TRBJ2-3, the full variable domain reads GAGVSQSPRYKVAKRGQDVALRCDPISGHVSLFWYQQALGQGPEFLTYFQNEAQLDKSGLPSDRFFAERPEGSVSTLKIQRTQQEDSAVYLCASSPPGRLGDTQYFGPGTRLTVL.

This clonotype was observed many times. The chain combines TRBV28 with TRBJ2-3, with 9 bases identical to TRBD2. The V gene end was trimmed by 4 bases and the J gene end by 0 bases; junction bases not matched to a gene: 17. This CDR3 comprises 20 residues. The germline V gene encodes CDR1 MDHEN and CDR2 SYDVKM. The CDR3 protein is CASSSPVTSGPLLSTDTQYF. The CDR3 region has the DNA TGTGCCAGCAGTTCCCCCGTGACTAGCGGTCCCCTCCTCAGCACAGATACGCAGTATTTT.

This clonotype turned up a few times. This rearrangement joins TRBV20-1 to TRBJ2-2; 7 nucleotides match TRBD2. The J segment lost 4 bases and the V segment lost 5 bases, leaving 7 bases of the junction unmatched. CDR1 and CDR2 (germline): DFQATT, SNEGSKA (reference sequence). The CDR3 is 14 amino acids. CDR3 region: CSAPSGLRTGELFF. For the CDR3, the DNA is TGCAGTGCTCCGTCGGGACTACGCACCGGGGAGCTGTTTTTT.

Many counts were recorded for this clonotype. This chain uses TRBV5-1 with TRBJ2-7; D uncertain. CDR3 length: 11 residues. V was trimmed by 6 bases and J by 3 bases, leaving 7 bases between them. Germline loops: CDR1 SGHRS, CDR2 YFSETQ. This CDR3 is CASNNYYEQYF. The CDR3 DNA follows: TGCGCCAGCAATAACTACTACGAGCAGTACTTC.

This chain uses TRBV7-8 with TRBJ2-3; TRBD1 aligns across 8 bases. CDR1 and CDR2 from the germline V gene are SGHVS and FQNEAQ. There are 15 residues in the CDR3. V shed 5 bases and J 2 bases; nucleotides not matched to a gene: 6. CDR3 loop: CASSARDRNTDTQYF. Here the CDR3 DNA reads TGTGCCAGCAGCGCAAGGGACAGGAACACAGATACGCAGTATTTT.

This clonotype was seen ten or more times. The V gene is TRBV28, the J gene TRBJ1-2, with unresolved D. This CDR3 has 10 residues. V was trimmed by 10 bases and J by 10 bases, leaving 13 bases between them. Germline CDR1 reads MDHEN; CDR2 reads SYDVKM. CDR3 sequence reads: CATALSSYTF. CDR3 sequence (DNA): TGTGCCACCGCCCTGAGTTCCTACACCTTC.

The chain joins TRBV11-2 to TRBJ2-3, with TRBD2 matching over 8 bases. This CDR3 has 16 residues. Germline CDR1 SGHAT, CDR2 FQNNGV. V shed 2 bases and J 0 bases; nucleotides not matched to a gene: 4. In DNA form, the CDR3 reads TGTGCCAGCAGCTTAACGGCGGGAGGAAGCACAGATACGCAGTATTTT. It is translated as CASSLTAGGSTDTQYF. Variable domain in full (rest from reference TRBV11-2 and TRBJ2-3): EAGVAQSPRYKIIEKRQSVAFWCNPISGHATLYWYQQILGQGPKLLIQFQNNGVVDDSQLPKDRFSAERLKGVDSTLKIQPAKLEDSAVYLCASSLTAGGSTDTQYFGPGTRLTVL.

This clonotype was detected many times. The chain joins TRBV6-1 to TRBJ2-5; 10 bases align to TRBD2. Germline V gives CDR1 MNHNS, CDR2 SASEGT. The CDR3 extends over 16 amino acids. Trimming at V came to 6 bases and at J to 2 bases, leaving 9 bases not matched to a gene. The CDR3 nucleotides read TGTGCCAGCAGCGAGGGGGGACTAGCGCTACAAGAGACCCAGTACTTC. Protein: CASSEGGLALQETQYF.

This clonotype was seen only once. For the CDR3, the DNA is TGTGCCAGCAGTGTTCGCCAGGGCAATGAGCAGTTCTTC. It encodes CASSVRQGNEQFF. The chain has TRBV6-4 and TRBJ2-1; the D gene is possibly TRBD1 (5 bases). Looked up from germline, CDR1 is MRHNA and CDR2 is SNTAGT. This CDR3 is built from 13 residues. Trimming removed 4 bases at V and 6 bases at J, with 10 bases between.

The rearrangement links TRBV5-4 to TRBJ1-2; D is uncertain. V lost 4 bases, J lost 4 bases, and 8 bases lay in between. This CDR3 region has 12 residues. Per germline, CDR1 SGHNT and CDR2 YYREEE (reference sequence). The CDR3 DNA is TGTGCCAGCAGCCCTGTCGGCTATGGCTACACCTTC. Translating gives CASSPVGYGYTF.

The V and J genes are TRBV5-1 and TRBJ2-5, with a weak D call TRBD2 (5 bases). The CDR3 is 14 residues long. Germline-derived CDR1 and CDR2 are SGHRS and YFSETQ. The V end was cut by 0 bases, the J end by 1 base, with 7 bases between. In nucleotides, the CDR3 is TGCGCCAGCAGCTTGGTCCTAGCCCAAGAGACCCAGTACTTC. Its protein is CASSLVLAQETQYF.

The chain is built from TRBV6-1 and TRBJ1-2, with a tentative D call TRBD1 (5 bases). This CDR3 region has 13 residues. V dropped 7 bases and J dropped 6 bases, with 15 bases sitting between them. The germline V gene has CDR1 MNHNS and CDR2 SASEGT. The DNA of the CDR3 is TGTGCCAGCAATGGGCAGGGTCTTGATGGCTACACCTTC. Translated, it gives CASNGQGLDGYTF.

The sample holds a few counts of this clonotype. The chain combines TRBV20-1 with TRBJ2-1; 8 bases match TRBD2. The CDR3 length is 14 residues. The V segment lost 5 bases and the J segment 6 bases; nucleotides outside the gene matches: 9. In germline, CDR1 is DFQATT, CDR2 SNEGSKA (reference sequence). As DNA, the CDR3 is TGCAGTGCTGGAGCGGGAGACGTCGTCAATGAGCAGTTCTTC. It encodes CSAGAGDVVNEQFF.

This clonotype occurred a few times. This chain links TRBV20-1 with TRBJ2-5; maybe TRBD2 (6 bases). Germline CDR1 DFQATT, CDR2 SNEGSKA (reference sequence). V was clipped by 5 bases and J by 4 bases, with 20 bases between them. The CDR3 consists of 15 residues. The CDR3 DNA is TGCAGTGCTTATAGCCCGGATAGCGGATCAGAGACCCAGTACTTC. Translating it yields CSAYSPDSGSETQYF.

The sample holds one count of this clonotype. The gene calls are TRBV12-3 or TRBV12-4 and TRBJ1-2; D call uncertain. V shed 7 bases and J shed 2 bases, with 11 bases lying between them. The CDR3 has 13 residues. CDR3 DNA: TGTGCCAGCATGCACCCGGCAAACTATGGCTACACCTTC. Its protein product is CASMHPANYGYTF.

This chain joins TRBV29-1 and TRBJ1-1; D is perhaps TRBD1 (5 bases). This CDR3 is built from 14 residues. Germline CDR1 SQVTM, CDR2 ANQGSEA. V lost 5 bases and J 2 bases, leaving 15 bases between the germline ends. Here the CDR3 DNA reads TGCAGCGTTAAGTCCCAGGGCGGTAACACTGAAGCTTTCTTT. Translating it yields CSVKSQGGNTEAFF.